The 30 T cell receptor beta chains reported below all come from one sample, sequenced in a study of PD-L1 blockade in urothelial cancer. Assay: immunoSEQ multiplex PCR; the TCRdb copy retains only in-frame clones and omits some. The sample contains 95,000 to 130,000 clones, approximately 90% of which appear only once. Specified time point: peripheral blood 6 weeks after treatment start. The input for sequencing was PBMCs, taken around atezolizumab (anti-PD-L1) treatment. The source is a man between 60 and 70 years old with urothelial cancer.

The chain uses TRBV5-5 and TRBJ1-6, with unresolved D. V dropped 10 bases and J dropped 5 bases, with 13 bases sitting between them. Germline CDR1 is SGHKS and CDR2 is YYEKEE (reference sequence). CDR3 length: 13 amino acids. CDR3 coding DNA: TGTGCCGTACAGACACCTGATAATTCACCCCTCCACTTT. It specifies CAVQTPDNSPLHF.

The rearrangement links TRBV6-5 to TRBJ2-7; 7 bases align to TRBD1. V lost 8 bases and J lost 0; bases outside the gene matches: 10. CDR1 is MNHEY and CDR2 is SVGAGI in the germline V gene. The CDR3 is made up of 15 amino acids. The CDR3: CASRKGQDSSYEQYF. Written as DNA, the CDR3 is TGTGCCAGCCGTAAAGGACAGGATAGCTCCTACGAGCAGTACTTC.

This chain links TRBV4-3 with TRBJ2-1; 12 bases are a match to TRBD1. The CDR3 is 18 residues long. Trimming removed 3 bases from V and 6 bases from J; junction bases left unmatched: 12. The germline CDR1 and CDR2 sequences are LGHNA and YSLEER. CDR3 nucleotide sequence: TGCGCCAGCAGCCAGGAATTACCGGGACAGGGGGCAATCAATGAGCAGTTCTTC. It yields the protein CASSQELPGQGAINEQFF.

This chain uses TRBV19 with TRBJ1-2; the match to TRBD1 covers 7 bases. The CDR3 consists of 12 residues. In germline, CDR1 is LNHDA, CDR2 SQIVND (reference sequence). J was trimmed by 4 bases and V by 5 bases; bases with no gene match: 1. The CDR3 sequence is CASSPGGYGYTF. The CDR3 DNA follows: TGTGCCAGTAGTCCAGGGGGCTATGGCTACACCTTC.

The rearrangement links TRBV5-1 to TRBJ2-3, with 12 bases matching TRBD2. The CDR3 consists of 17 residues. Germline V CDR1 and CDR2: SGHRS, YFSETQ. J was trimmed by 1 base and V by 1 base; bases with no gene match: 4. The CDR3 sequence is CASSLSPSGGGTDTQYF. Here the CDR3 DNA reads TGCGCCAGCAGCTTGTCCCCTAGCGGGGGGGGCACAGATACGCAGTATTTT.

The chain is built from TRBV4-2 and TRBJ2-4; D is possibly TRBD2 (5 bases). The V gene's germline CDR1 is LGHNA and CDR2 YNFKEQ. The CDR3 sequence is 16 residues long. V lost 0 bases and J lost 1, with 10 bases in between. CDR3 DNA sequence: TGTGCCAGCAGCCAAGATGCCGGGGAGGCCAAAAACATTCAGTACTTC. Translating it yields CASSQDAGEAKNIQYF.

The J gene is TRBJ2-7, the V gene TRBV29-1, with 10 nucleotides matching TRBD1. With V trimmed by 2 bases and J by 3 bases, 4 bases remained unmatched. Germline CDR1 is SQVTM and CDR2 is ANQGSEA. The CDR3 consists of 14 residues. The CDR3 nucleotides are TGCAGCGTTGAACCGGGACAGGGGCTCTACGAGCAGTACTTC. Protein sequence: CSVEPGQGLYEQYF.

The chain recombines TRBV6-6 with TRBJ2-3; D is possibly TRBD1 (6 bases). V dropped 6 bases and J dropped 6 bases, with 13 bases sitting between them. CDR1 and CDR2 from the germline V gene are MNHNY and SVGAGI (reference sequence). The CDR3 is made up of 13 amino acids. CDR3 DNA sequence: TGTGCCAGCAGGTTAACAGGGTCCGATACGCAGTATTTT. Protein product: CASRLTGSDTQYF.

The chain employs TRBV2 and TRBJ2-1; TRBD2 matches at 7 bases. This CDR3 region has 14 residues. Germline-derived CDR1 and CDR2 are SNHLY and FYNNEI. The junction had 6 bases not matched to a gene; V was cut back by 10 bases and J by 0 bases. CDR3 bases: TGTGCCATTCTCTTAGCGGGCTCCTACAATGAGCAGTTCTTC. Protein sequence: CAILLAGSYNEQFF.

The chain couples TRBV6-6 to TRBJ1-4; 8 bases line up with TRBD1. The CDR3 contains 15 residues. Trimming cost V 0 bases and J 8 bases; bases outside gene matches: 5. Germline V gives CDR1 MNHNY, CDR2 SVGAGI (reference sequence). CDR3 sequence reads: CASSYSNRGSEKLFF. In DNA, the CDR3 is TGTGCCAGCAGTTACTCGAACAGGGGGAGCGAAAAACTGTTTTTT.

This chain uses TRBV5-4 with TRBJ1-1; D not resolved. This CDR3 spans 15 amino acids. Germline assignment: CDR1 SGHNT and CDR2 YYREEE (reference sequence). V lost 2 bases and J lost 2, with 13 bases in between. The CDR3 sequence is CASSFALGVNTEAFF. In DNA form, the CDR3 reads TGTGCCAGCAGCTTTGCCCTCGGGGTTAACACTGAAGCTTTCTTT. The full variable domain, rest sourced from reference TRBV5-4 and TRBJ1-1, is ETGVTQSPTHLIKTRGQQVTLRCSSQSGHNTVSWYQQALGQGPQFIFQYYREEENGRGNFPPRFSGLQFPNYSSELNVNALELDDSALYLCASSFALGVNTEAFFGQGTRLTVV.

This chain joins TRBV27 and TRBJ2-7, with a weak D call TRBD1 (6 bases). The V gene's germline CDR1 is MNHEY and CDR2 SMNVEV (reference sequence). The ends were cut back, 2 bases at V and 7 bases at J, with 15 bases in the middle. This CDR3 contains 14 residues. This CDR3 is CASSLGQLTREQYF. The CDR3 nucleotides are TGTGCCAGCAGTTTAGGACAGCTGACGAGGGAGCAGTACTTC.

The chain joins TRBV6-6 to TRBJ1-2; tentative D call: TRBD1 (6 bases). The germline V gene has CDR1 MNHNY and CDR2 SVGAGI (reference sequence). Trimming took 10 bases from V and 8 from J, leaving 17 bases between them. The CDR3 loop spans 12 amino acids. The CDR3 DNA sequence: TGTGCCACCTCGGGACAAATATTAGGCTACACCTTC. Translating it yields CATSGQILGYTF.

This sequence joins TRBV6-5 and TRBJ2-3; 7 bases map to TRBD2. Germline trimming cut 6 bases from V and 5 bases from J; bases unmatched to any gene: 11. Germline CDR1 MNHEY, CDR2 SVGAGI. The CDR3 is made up of 15 amino acids. The CDR3 is CASRSGTNSGDTQYF. The CDR3 DNA reads as TGTGCCAGCAGATCCGGGACTAACTCAGGAGATACGCAGTATTTT.

This chain links TRBV2 with TRBJ2-4; perhaps TRBD1 as D (5 bases). CDR1 and CDR2 from the germline V gene are SNHLY and FYNNEI. The V and J ends lost 5 bases and 5 bases respectively, with 7 bases between them. This CDR3 contains 12 residues. This CDR3 reads CASSKTENIQYF. Written as DNA, the CDR3 is TGTGCCAGCAGTAAGACAGAAAACATTCAGTACTTC. Looking up the rest from reference TRBV2 and TRBJ2-4 gives the full variable domain: EPEVTQTPSHQVTQMGQEVILRCVPISNHLYFYWYRQILGQKVEFLVSFYNNEISEKSEIFDDQFSVERPDGSNFTLKIRSTKLEDSAMYFCASSKTENIQYFGAGTRLSVL.

V is TRBV27 and J is TRBJ2-7; 12 bases are a match to TRBD2. This CDR3 is 14 amino acids long. V lost 5 bases, J lost 6 bases, and 5 bases stayed unmatched. Looked up from germline, CDR1 is MNHEY and CDR2 is SMNVEV (reference sequence). CDR3 DNA: TGTGCCAGCAGTCCGACTAGCGGGAGTTCCGAGCAGTACTTC. Encoded protein: CASSPTSGSSEQYF.

This clone occurred a few times. J is TRBJ1-2 and V is TRBV5-4, with 8 bases fitting TRBD1. J lost 6 bases, V lost 3 bases, and 7 bases had no gene match. Germline V gene sequence: CDR1 SGHNT, CDR2 YYREEE (reference sequence). CDR3 length: 14 amino acids. The CDR3 region has the DNA TGTGCCAGCAGCTACCCGGGACAGGACAATGGCTACACCTTC. This sequence encodes CASSYPGQDNGYTF.

V usage is TRBV27 and J usage is TRBJ2-7; perhaps TRBD2 as D (5 bases). The germline V and J ends were trimmed by 2 bases and 3 bases, with 8 bases remaining between them. The CDR3 covers 13 residues. Germline V gene lookup returns CDR1 MNHEY and CDR2 SMNVEV (reference sequence). CDR3 coding DNA: TGTGCCAGCAGTTTACCGGGGAGCTACGAGCAGTACTTC. Translating it yields CASSLPGSYEQYF.

This clone was picked up one time. The chain couples TRBV28 to TRBJ2-7, with D perhaps TRBD1 (6 bases). This CDR3 contains 15 residues. Germline values: CDR1 MDHEN, CDR2 SYDVKM. V shed 3 bases and J shed 7 bases, with 19 bases lying between them. The CDR3 nucleotides are TGTGCCAGCAGTTTTTCCGGGCAGGGGTCGCAAGAGCAGTACTTC. It is translated as CASSFSGQGSQEQYF. Drawing the rest from reference TRBV28 and TRBJ2-7, the complete variable domain is DVKVTQSSRYLVKRTGEKVFLECVQDMDHENMFWYRQDPGLGLRLIYFSYDVKMKEKGDIPEGYSVSREKKERFSLILESASTNQTSMYLCASSFSGQGSQEQYFGPGTRLTVT.

This chain joins TRBV7-9 and TRBJ1-1; 7 bases line up with TRBD1. The V gene end was trimmed by 2 bases and the J gene end by 3 bases; junction bases not matched to a gene: 9. Germline V gene data show CDR1 as SEHNR and CDR2 as FQNEAQ (reference sequence). This CDR3 region has 16 residues. The DNA for the CDR3 is TGTGCCAGCAGCTTACTCGTCGGGCAGGGGGACACTGAAGCTTTCTTT. Residues: CASSLLVGQGDTEAFF.

The J gene is TRBJ2-3, the V gene TRBV12-5, with 7 bases identical to TRBD1. The CDR3 covers 17 residues. Germline-derived CDR1 and CDR2 are LGHNT and FRNRAP. Trimming took 6 bases from V and 0 from J; bases not matched to a gene: 12. The CDR3 DNA reads as TGTGCTAGTGGCTGGAAAGGGACAGAGTGGAGCACAGATACGCAGTATTTT. Residues: CASGWKGTEWSTDTQYF.

This clone showed up just a few times. The J gene is TRBJ2-1, the V gene TRBV7-2, with D maybe TRBD2 (5 bases). V lost 3 bases and J 6 bases, leaving 12 bases between the germline ends. The CDR3 has 14 amino acids. CDR1 and CDR2 (germline): SGHTA, FQGNSA. CDR3 DNA: TGTGCCAGCAGCTTCAATGCACGGGGCAATGAGCAGTTCTTC. This gives the protein CASSFNARGNEQFF.

V is TRBV5-4 and J is TRBJ1-1; D may be TRBD1 (5 bases). In germline, CDR1 is SGHNT, CDR2 YYREEE (reference sequence). The CDR3 sequence is 15 residues long. The V gene lost 1 base and the J gene lost 4 bases, with 14 bases spanning the gap. The CDR3 region has the DNA TGTGCCAGCAGCTTGCAGGGATCGGGAGGCACTGAAGCTTTCTTT. Residues: CASSLQGSGGTEAFF.

The chain links TRBV28 to TRBJ2-4, with 8 bases aligning to TRBD2. Unmatched junction bases numbered 16, after V lost 5 bases and J lost 10 bases. The CDR3 spans 16 residues. The germline CDR1 and CDR2 sequences are MDHEN and SYDVKM. CDR3 protein: CASSTPRMSGSRIQYF. The CDR3 region has the DNA TGTGCCAGCAGTACCCCCCGGATGAGCGGGAGTCGGATTCAGTACTTC.

V is TRBV18 and J is TRBJ1-5; D is ambiguous. CDR1 and CDR2 from the germline V gene are KGHSH and LQKENI. The CDR3 is 14 amino acids. Trimming took 4 bases from V and 6 from J, leaving 13 bases between them. Here the CDR3 reads CASSREREVQPQHF. The CDR3 nucleotides are TGTGCCAGCTCACGCGAGAGGGAGGTTCAGCCCCAGCATTTT.

The genes are TRBV4-1 and TRBJ2-3, with 13 bases matching TRBD2. The germline CDR1 and CDR2 sequences are MGHRA and YSYEKL. With 0 bases clipped from V and 2 bases from J, the junction kept 5 bases outside the gene matches. CDR3 size: 18 residues. CDR3 amino acids: CASSQDPGLAGATDTQYF. CDR3 nucleotide sequence: TGCGCCAGCAGCCAAGATCCCGGACTAGCGGGAGCCACAGATACGCAGTATTTT.

The chain is built from TRBV19 and TRBJ2-2; TRBD2 agrees at 14 bases. In germline, CDR1 is LNHDA, CDR2 SQIVND (reference sequence). The V gene end was trimmed by 4 bases and the J gene end by 3 bases; junction bases not matched to a gene: 7. This CDR3 has 18 residues. The CDR3 here is CASSTRLAGGYDTGELFF. Here the CDR3 DNA reads TGTGCCAGTAGTACTAGACTAGCGGGAGGGTACGACACCGGGGAGCTGTTTTTT.

The chain couples TRBV28 to TRBJ2-7; 9 positions match TRBD1. This CDR3 contains 14 residues. CDR1 and CDR2 (germline): MDHEN, SYDVKM. The V and J ends lost 3 bases and 6 bases, in that order; junction bases with no gene match: 6. The chain's CDR3 is CASSFETGGSEQYF. Written as DNA, the CDR3 is TGTGCCAGCAGTTTTGAGACAGGGGGGAGCGAGCAGTACTTC.

The chain is built from TRBV28 and TRBJ2-2, with D possibly being TRBD2 (7 bases). Germline V gene lookup returns CDR1 MDHEN and CDR2 SYDVKM. This CDR3 has 15 residues. Trimming stripped 5 bases from V and 7 bases from J, with 17 bases between. The CDR3 bases are TGTGCCAGCAGTCTGGGAGGGGGGCTAGGCGGGGAGCTGTTTTTT. Residues: CASSLGGGLGGELFF.

The chain uses TRBV7-9 and TRBJ2-1, with 9 positions matching TRBD2. The CDR3 has 17 residues. V gave up 5 bases and J gave up 2 bases; unmatched junction bases: 10. The germline CDR1 and CDR2 sequences are SEHNR and FQNEAQ (reference sequence). The CDR3 reads CASSPRVAGATYNEQFF. DNA for the CDR3: TGTGCCAGCAGCCCACGGGTAGCGGGAGCTACCTACAATGAGCAGTTCTTC. The variable domain in full, with the rest retrieved from reference TRBV7-9 and TRBJ2-1, is DTGVSQNPRHKITKRGQNVTFRCDPISEHNRLYWYRQTLGQGPEFLTYFQNEAQLEKSRLLSDRFSAERPKGSFSTLEIQRTEQGDSAMYLCASSPRVAGATYNEQFFGPGTRLTVL.